This entry lists 26 T cell receptor beta chains sequenced from one sample in a study of shared clonotypes between healthy human individuals. The assay was immunoSEQ multiplex PCR, and TCRdb's table has in-frame clones only and misses some. The table shows about 2.1 million clones, with 90% to 95% occurring only once. CD45RO-negative CD8 cells positively selected for CCR7 made up the naive population, which excluded terminally differentiated effector memory CD45RA+ cells. What was sequenced was naive CD8+ T cells from PBMCs. The receptors come from a young man in good health. Some clones in this sample may be carry-over from other donors' samples.

A note on this clone: This specimen includes other DNA sequences encoding the same CDR3. The chain uses TRBV9 and TRBJ2-7; tentatively, D is TRBD1 (6 bases). Germline V lookup: CDR1 SGDLS, CDR2 YYNGEE. This CDR3 has 14 residues. V lost 0 bases and J lost 2, with 9 bases in between. The DNA for the CDR3 is TGTGCCAGCAGCGTAGGTCAGGGGACCTACGAGCAGTACTTC. Translated, it gives CASSVGQGTYEQYF.

The chain couples TRBV9 to TRBJ2-3; 9 nucleotides agree with TRBD1. The CDR3 totals 15 residues. CDR1 is SGDLS and CDR2 is YYNGEE in the germline V gene. V dropped 2 bases and J dropped 3; count of bases not matched to a gene: 4. Here the CDR3 DNA reads TGTGCCAGCAGCGTGGGGGACAGGGAGACAGATACGCAGTATTTT. It yields the protein CASSVGDRETDTQYF. Full variable domain (outside the CDR3, taken from reference TRBV9 and TRBJ2-3): DSGVTQTPKHLITATGQRVTLRCSPRSGDLSVYWYQQSLDQGLQFLIQYYNGEERAKGNILERFSAQQFPDLHSELNLSSLELGDSALYFCASSVGDRETDTQYFGPGTRLTVL.

V usage is TRBV15 and J usage is TRBJ2-7, with 7 bases aligning to TRBD1. V dropped 5 bases and J dropped 0; count of bases not matched to a gene: 4. The CDR3 has 14 residues. CDR1 and CDR2 (germline): LNHNV, YYDKDF (reference sequence). DNA of the CDR3: TGTGCCACCAGCCCCGGGACAGCCTCCTACGAGCAGTACTTC. This codes for CATSPGTASYEQYF.

V and J are TRBV10-3 and TRBJ2-3; D is undetermined. V was shortened by 3 bases and J by 8 bases, with 6 bases between the two germline ends. CDR3 length equals 11 residues. Germline V gene lookup returns CDR1 ENHRY and CDR2 SYGVKD. Here the CDR3 reads CAISDDVTQYF. CDR3 coding DNA: TGTGCCATCAGTGACGATGTTACGCAGTATTTT.

V usage is TRBV28 and J usage is TRBJ1-5; tentative D call: TRBD1 (5 bases). This CDR3 region has 16 residues. The germline gives CDR1 MDHEN, CDR2 SYDVKM. Trimming removed 8 bases from V and 2 bases from J, with 19 bases in between. CDR3: CASRPRGAERNQPQHF. The CDR3 bases are TGTGCCAGCCGACCCAGAGGGGCGGAACGCAATCAGCCCCAGCATTTT.

V gene TRBV28 combines with J gene TRBJ2-7; 8 bases line up with TRBD1. CDR1 and CDR2 (germline): MDHEN, SYDVKM. The junction had 5 bases not matched to a gene; V was cut back by 1 base and J by 0 bases. The CDR3 is 16 residues long. CDR3 nucleotides: TGTGCCAGCAGTTTATTATACAGGGGGAGCTCCTACGAGCAGTACTTC. Its protein product is CASSLLYRGSSYEQYF.

V is TRBV21-1 and J is TRBJ2-1; the table's D call TRBD2 went unverified against the DNA. TRBV21-1 is a pseudogene segment. The CDR3 has 17 amino acids. In DNA, the CDR3 is TGTGCCAGCAGCAAAAGGAGTAGCGGGAACTCCTACAATGAGCAGTTCTTC. Its translation: CASSKRSSGNSYNEQFF.

Notes on this clone: Distinct nucleotide sequences in the sample also encode this CDR3. The V gene is TRBV28, the J gene TRBJ2-1, with 9 bases matching TRBD2. The CDR3 is 14 residues long. Trimming removed 6 bases from V and 4 bases from J; junction bases left unmatched: 4. CDR1 and CDR2 (germline): MDHEN, SYDVKM. The CDR3 sequence: CASSPGLAYNEQFF. The CDR3 DNA follows: TGTGCCAGCAGCCCCGGACTAGCGTACAATGAGCAGTTCTTC.

The chain combines TRBV19 with TRBJ2-7; TRBD2 matches at 10 bases. J was trimmed by 2 bases and V by 5 bases; bases with no gene match: 9. The CDR3 has 16 residues. CDR1 is LNHDA, CDR2 SQIVND, per germline (reference sequence). The CDR3 loop is CASSSPTGTSAYEQYF. The DNA for the CDR3 is TGTGCCAGTAGTTCCCCGACCGGGACTAGCGCCTACGAGCAGTACTTC.

This sequence joins TRBV9 and TRBJ2-3; possible D gene TRBD2, 5 bases. Germline V lookup: CDR1 SGDLS, CDR2 YYNGEE. The CDR3 extends over 16 amino acids. V was shortened by 3 bases and J by 0 bases, with 14 bases between the two germline ends. As DNA, the CDR3 is TGTGCCAGCAGCGCGGTAGCGTATACTAGCACAGATACGCAGTATTTT. Translation: CASSAVAYTSTDTQYF. Full variable domain (outside the CDR3, taken from reference TRBV9 and TRBJ2-3): DSGVTQTPKHLITATGQRVTLRCSPRSGDLSVYWYQQSLDQGLQFLIQYYNGEERAKGNILERFSAQQFPDLHSELNLSSLELGDSALYFCASSAVAYTSTDTQYFGPGTRLTVL.

This clone was recorded only once. V is TRBV7-9 and J is TRBJ2-7; possible D gene TRBD1, 6 bases. CDR3 length equals 15 residues. Trimming stripped 5 bases from V and 0 bases from J, with 14 bases between. Germline CDR1 and CDR2: SEHNR and FQNEAQ (reference sequence). CDR3 sequence reads: CASSPTGLSSYEQYF. The CDR3 DNA sequence: TGTGCCAGCAGCCCGACAGGACTGAGCTCCTACGAGCAGTACTTC.

This clone was seen only once. V usage is TRBV5-1 and J usage is TRBJ2-3; 12 bases agree with TRBD2. From germline, CDR1 is SGHRS and CDR2 YFSETQ. The trim removed 7 bases at V and 4 bases at J, leaving 4 bases unmatched. The CDR3 extends over 14 amino acids. CDR3: CASQLAGGPDTQYF. As DNA, the CDR3 is TGCGCCAGCCAACTAGCGGGAGGCCCAGATACGCAGTATTTT.

The chain recombines TRBV9 with TRBJ1-2; 7 bases fit TRBD1. The CDR3 is 15 residues long. From germline, CDR1 is SGDLS and CDR2 YYNGEE. After removal of 0 bases from V and 5 bases from J, the junction contained 7 bases not matched to a gene. CDR3 amino acids: CASSVGGSTGYGYTF. DNA of the CDR3: TGTGCCAGCAGCGTAGGGGGGTCGACAGGGTATGGCTACACCTTC.

The chain couples TRBV9 to TRBJ2-3; D may be TRBD2 (6 bases). Looked up from germline, CDR1 is SGDLS and CDR2 is YYNGEE. V was pared by 4 bases and J by 6 bases, with 18 bases between. The CDR3 is 15 residues long. CDR3 bases: TGTGCCAGCAGCATAAACCGGGACCGGGGGGATACGCAGTATTTT. Translated: CASSINRDRGDTQYF.

CDR3 loop: CAISEPGRQYSGANVLTF. CDR3 nucleotide sequence: TGTGCCATCAGTGAACCAGGACGCCAGTACTCTGGGGCCAACGTCCTGACTTTC. This chain connects TRBV10-3 to TRBJ2-6; no reliable D call. Germline values: CDR1 ENHRY, CDR2 SYGVKD. V was shortened by 3 bases and J by 0 bases, with 15 bases between the two germline ends. The CDR3 is 18 amino acids.

As regards this clone: The same CDR3 can be traced to other DNA sequences in this sample. V usage is TRBV27 and J usage is TRBJ2-1, with 7 bases matching TRBD1. Germline V gene sequence: CDR1 MNHEY, CDR2 SMNVEV (reference sequence). V lost 2 bases to trimming and J lost 8 bases; unmatched junction nucleotides: 6. CDR3 length: 14 amino acids. CDR3 in DNA: TGTGCCAGCAGTTTACGGCAGGGGGTCTATGAGCAGTTCTTC. It translates to CASSLRQGVYEQFF.

J is TRBJ2-7 and V is TRBV5-6, with D perhaps given as TRBD1 or TRBD2 (5 bases each). CDR1 is SGHDT and CDR2 is YYEEEE in the germline V gene. The CDR3 contains 18 residues. Trimming left V 3 bases short and J 3 bases short, with 25 bases between. The CDR3 here is CASSYFYRDGATGYEQYF. The CDR3 region has the DNA TGTGCCAGCAGCTATTTTTACCGGGACGGAGCTACGGGCTACGAGCAGTACTTC.

The genes are TRBV5-6 and TRBJ2-1; D ambiguous. The CDR3 runs to 14 residues. Germline lookup yields CDR1 SGHDT and CDR2 YYEEEE. V lost 0 bases and J lost 7, with 11 bases in between. The CDR3 is CASSLVGTLNEQFF. In DNA form, the CDR3 reads TGTGCCAGCAGCTTGGTCGGTACCTTAAATGAGCAGTTCTTC.

The J gene is TRBJ1-1, the V gene TRBV6-6; D is unclear. V lost 8 bases, J lost 1 base, and 14 bases lay in between. Per the germline V gene, CDR1 is MNHNY and CDR2 is SVGAGI (reference sequence). The CDR3 has 14 amino acids. The CDR3, as DNA: TGTGCCAGCCGGTGGGCCAGCCAGAACACTGAAGCTTTCTTT. It is translated as CASRWASQNTEAFF.

This clone was recorded once. The CDR3 DNA reads as TGTGCCAGCAGTTACTCGATCCTGGGCGGCGAGCAGTACTTC. Encoded protein: CASSYSILGGEQYF. The chain recombines TRBV6-5 with TRBJ2-7; no definite D call. Trimming took off 0 bases at V and 6 bases at J, with 12 bases between the two ends. The CDR3 runs to 14 residues. Germline CDR1 reads MNHEY; CDR2 reads SVGAGI.

This clone was counted once. The chain carries TRBV21-1 and TRBJ2-3; the table's D call, TRBD1, has no DNA check behind it. TRBV21-1 is marked as a pseudogene. The CDR3 totals 17 residues. DNA for the CDR3: TGTGCCAGACAAGAGGTTAAGGGGCAGGGGGCAGGGGATACGCAGTATTTT. Translation: CARQEVKGQGAGDTQYF.

The chain links TRBV10-2 to TRBJ2-2; D may be TRBD1 (6 bases). V lost 1 base and J lost 7, with 19 bases in between. CDR3 size: 17 residues. Germline CDR1 is WSHSY and CDR2 is SAAADI. CDR3 amino acids: CASSEYNRQDSIGELFF. The CDR3 bases are TGCGCCAGCAGTGAGTATAATCGACAGGACTCCATCGGGGAGCTGTTTTTT.

The chain joins TRBV28 to TRBJ2-7; no clear D gene. CDR1 and CDR2 (germline): MDHEN, SYDVKM. Trimming cost V 4 bases and J 2 bases, with 15 bases left between them. The CDR3 sequence is 15 residues long. CDR3 loop: CASSSVDTNPYEQYF. CDR3 DNA: TGTGCCAGCAGTTCGGTCGACACTAACCCCTACGAGCAGTACTTC.

The chain is built from TRBV27 and TRBJ1-2; D is possibly TRBD1 (6 bases). The CDR3 contains 14 residues. Germline V gene sequence: CDR1 MNHEY, CDR2 SMNVEV (reference sequence). The V end was cut by 2 bases, the J end by 4 bases, with 11 bases between. CDR3 coding DNA: TGTGCCAGCAGTTTAGGGGGGCCAACCTATGGCTACACCTTC. It specifies CASSLGGPTYGYTF.

The chain uses TRBV4-2 and TRBJ2-1; perhaps TRBD1 as D (5 bases). The CDR3 sequence is 16 residues long. Germline V gene data show CDR1 as LGHNA and CDR2 as YNFKEQ. V shed 1 base and J shed 6 bases, with 16 bases lying between them. The CDR3 DNA is TGTGCCAGCAGCCAAGGCTTGGGGCCCCCAGTCAATGAGCAGTTCTTC. Protein: CASSQGLGPPVNEQFF.

CDR3 region: CASSPPPLDITEAFF. The CDR3 nucleotides read TGTGCCAGCTCACCTCCACCCCTAGATATCACTGAAGCTTTCTTT. The rearrangement uses TRBV18 and TRBJ1-1; D is uncertain. Trimming removed 3 bases from V and 4 bases from J, with 15 bases in between. Germline CDR1 is KGHSH and CDR2 is LQKENI. The CDR3 sequence is 15 residues long.